This TCR beta chain stems from a study of early T cells in non-severe SARS-CoV-2 infection. On the study more broadly: The sequenced material was bulk RNA from unsorted whole blood, and its chains were unpaired.

The CDR3 extends over 14 amino acids. Trimming removed 0 bases at V and 6 bases at J, with 12 bases between. Germline loops: CDR1 DFQATT, CDR2 SNEGSKA (reference sequence). In its sample, this clonotype was seen many times. Individual cDNA molecules were tagged with unique molecular identifiers, the study reported. TCRdb independently ran MiXCR on the 5' RACE reads; one entry per CDR3 protein. The sample includes approximately 50,000 distinct CDR3 sequences, roughly 8.8% seen only once; the top ten take 15%. The sequence was collected from an adult who was a healthcare worker with PCR-confirmed SARS-CoV-2 infection or an uninfected control (not recorded which). The specimen sequenced was whole blood. This chain connects TRBV20-1 to TRBJ2-1; a weak D match, TRBD1 (6 bases). The CDR3 spells CSARDMRQANEQFF. CDR3 DNA: TGCAGTGCTAGAGATATGAGACAGGCCAATGAGCAGTTCTTC.